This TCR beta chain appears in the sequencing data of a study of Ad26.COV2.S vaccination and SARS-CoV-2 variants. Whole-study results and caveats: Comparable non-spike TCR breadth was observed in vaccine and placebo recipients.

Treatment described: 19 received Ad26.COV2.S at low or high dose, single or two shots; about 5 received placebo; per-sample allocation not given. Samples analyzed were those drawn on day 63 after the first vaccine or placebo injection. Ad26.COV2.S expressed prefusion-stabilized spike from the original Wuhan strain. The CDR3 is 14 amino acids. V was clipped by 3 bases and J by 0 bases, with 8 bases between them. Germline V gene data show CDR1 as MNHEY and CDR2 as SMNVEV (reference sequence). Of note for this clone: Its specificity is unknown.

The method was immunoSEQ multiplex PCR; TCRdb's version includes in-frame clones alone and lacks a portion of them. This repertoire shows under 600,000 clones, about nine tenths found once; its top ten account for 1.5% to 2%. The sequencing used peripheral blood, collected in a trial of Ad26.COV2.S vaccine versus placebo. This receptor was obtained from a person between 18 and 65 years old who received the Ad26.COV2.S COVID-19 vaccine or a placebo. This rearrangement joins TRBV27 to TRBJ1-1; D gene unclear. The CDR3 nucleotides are TGTGCCAGCAGTTTCTCCCGAATGAACACTGAAGCTTTCTTT. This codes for CASSFSRMNTEAFF.